Here is one T cell receptor (beta chain) with its context. TCRdb fed the RT-PCR reads into MiXCR, producing one record per CDR3 protein. The sample yields 550,000 to 750,000 distinct CDR3 sequences, over 12% seen once. Sequenced: memory CD4+ T cells from blood. The sequence was obtained from a female donor in good health, serving as a healthy control.

DNA for the CDR3: TGCAGTGCTAGGGAACAGGAAAAAAAGGCTTTCTTT. It yields the protein CSAREQEKKAFF. This chain joins TRBV20-1 and TRBJ1-1, with D perhaps TRBD1 (5 bases). The CDR3 runs to 12 residues. Germline V gives CDR1 DFQATT, CDR2 SNEGSKA (reference sequence). The V end was cut by 3 bases, the J end by 11 bases, with 16 bases between.